This T cell receptor (beta chain) was profiled in a study of identical twins. TCRdb used MiXCR to reprocess the 5' RACE reads, holding one entry per CDR3 protein. The table lists some 1,700,000 distinct CDR3 sequences, roughly 35% of them singletons. Germline CDR1 and CDR2: SGHTA and FQGNSA. Trimming took off 1 base at V and 5 bases at J, with 11 bases between the two ends. This CDR3 has 14 amino acids. This clonotype was seen more than once but under ten times. The clonotype originates from a newborn girl in good health. Sequenced sample: cord blood. The rearrangement uses TRBV7-2 and TRBJ1-1; no firm D call. CDR3 DNA: TGTGCCAGCAGCTTAGGAGAGGGAGGGACTGAAGCTTTCTTT. Its protein is CASSLGEGGTEAFF.